Below, 20 T cell receptor beta chains from the same sample are listed, as sequenced in a study of blood T cell repertoires in COVID-19 (dated by TCRdb to about 2020). The method behind the library was the immunoSEQ multiplex PCR assay. TCRdb obtained this table from immuneACCESS and retained in-frame rearrangements with V and J assigned. These tables miss some clones; where compared with another copy, unresolved V genes account for less than half of the shortfall, and the remainder is unexplained. Counted in this sample were 40,000 to 60,000 clones; approximately 84% of them appeared once. Of the sample, around 4.5% is held by the ten largest clones. Input material: peripheral blood. The receptors derive from a man aged 45-65 years with active COVID-19.

This clone was recorded a few times. The V gene is TRBV4-3, the J gene TRBJ2-7; no clear D. With 0 bases removed from V and 6 bases from J, the gap between germline ends came to 12 bases. Germline CDR1 LGHNA, CDR2 YSLEER. This CDR3 has 14 amino acids. The DNA of the CDR3 is TGCGCCAGCAGCCAAGAGTTGGGCATGATCGAGCAGTACTTC. As protein: CASSQELGMIEQYF.

Concerning this clone: One end of the junction varies from germline; a read error may be responsible. The chain couples TRBV6-6 to TRBJ2-1; 13 positions agree with TRBD2. CDR1 and CDR2 (germline): MNHNY, SVGAGI (reference sequence). The CDR3 spans 16 residues. DNA of the CDR3: TGTGCCAGCAGTGACTCGACTAGCGGGGGGTACAATGAGCAGTTCTTC. Translation gives CASSDSTSGGYNEQFF.

The chain couples TRBV5-1 to TRBJ1-1; D ambiguous. Germline assignment: CDR1 SGHRS and CDR2 YFSETQ. This CDR3 spans 14 amino acids. The V gene lost 3 bases and the J gene lost 2 bases, with 11 bases spanning the gap. DNA of the CDR3: TGCGCCAGCAGCTACCAGGTACAAAACACTGAAGCTTTCTTT. As protein: CASSYQVQNTEAFF.

V gene TRBV7-2 combines with J gene TRBJ1-3; no firm D call. V lost 0 bases, J lost 4 bases, and 13 bases lay in between. The CDR3 covers 16 residues. CDR1 SGHTA and CDR2 FQGNSA come from the germline V gene. The CDR3 coding sequence is TGTGCCAGCAGCTTAGCGCTTCAGATCTCAGGAAACACCATATATTTT. This gives the protein CASSLALQISGNTIYF. The full variable domain, its missing parts supplied by reference TRBV7-2 and TRBJ1-3, is GAGVSQSPSNKVTEKGKDVELRCDPISGHTALYWYRQSLGQGLEFLIYFQGNSAPDKSGLPSDRFSAERTGGSVSTLTIQRTQQEDSAVYLCASSLALQISGNTIYFGEGSWLTVV.

The table lists this clone with a count of one. The V call is TRBV6-5, the J call TRBJ2-7, with D perhaps matching TRBD2 (5 bases). V dropped 0 bases and J dropped 3 bases, with 9 bases sitting between them. The germline CDR1 and CDR2 sequences are MNHEY and SVGAGI. The CDR3 is 14 residues long. This CDR3 reads CASSYSIGIYEQYF. CDR3 in DNA: TGTGCCAGCAGTTACTCGATCGGGATCTACGAGCAGTACTTC.

In this sample, this clone turned up a few times. The chain joins TRBV10-1 to TRBJ2-7; 12 bases line up with TRBD1. The CDR3 spans 14 residues. The germline V gene has CDR1 WNHNN and CDR2 SYGVQD (reference sequence). Unmatched junction bases numbered 4, after V lost 4 bases and J lost 6 bases. CDR3 protein: CASSGGTGGREQYF. The CDR3 coding sequence is TGCGCCAGCAGTGGTGGGACAGGGGGCCGCGAGCAGTACTTC.

CDR3 in DNA: TGTGCCAGCAGGGACAGGGGGCGCAAGGCTTACGAGCAGTACTTC. Protein: CASRDRGRKAYEQYF. The V call is TRBV2, the J call TRBJ2-7, with 11 bases lining up with TRBD1. This CDR3 is built from 15 residues. Germline CDR1 SNHLY, CDR2 FYNNEI. J gave up 4 bases and V 6 bases, and 8 bases lay outside the gene matches.

The V gene is TRBV5-1, the J gene TRBJ2-2; 10 nucleotides match TRBD2. This CDR3 contains 16 residues. The V and J ends lost 0 bases and 7 bases, in that order; junction bases with no gene match: 6. Germline CDR1 reads SGHRS; CDR2 reads YFSETQ. CDR3 protein: CASSLAALAGSGELFF. The CDR3 DNA is TGCGCCAGCAGCTTGGCCGCACTAGCGGGGAGCGGGGAGCTGTTTTTT.

The chain carries TRBV5-4 and TRBJ2-3; 13 bases match TRBD2. Germline V gene lookup returns CDR1 SGHNT and CDR2 YYREEE (reference sequence). The CDR3 runs 15 residues. With 5 bases clipped from V and 1 base from J, the junction kept 1 base outside the gene matches. The CDR3 DNA sequence: TGTGCCAGCAGGGGGACTAGCGGGGGCACAGATACGCAGTATTTT. This codes for CASRGTSGGTDTQYF.

The rearrangement uses TRBV10-2 and TRBJ2-3, with 10 bases lining up with TRBD2. The CDR3 consists of 14 residues. Germline assignment: CDR1 WSHSY and CDR2 SAAADI. V was clipped by 10 bases and J by 2 bases; unmatched bases: 6. As DNA, the CDR3 is TGCGCCACCGCCGGACTAGCGGCCACAGATACGCAGTATTTT. It yields the protein CATAGLAATDTQYF.

The J gene is TRBJ2-2, the V gene TRBV7-2, with 8 nucleotides matching TRBD2. V lost 6 bases, J lost 4 bases, and 10 bases stayed unmatched. Germline CDR1 SGHTA, CDR2 FQGNSA. This CDR3 has 16 amino acids. In nucleotides, the CDR3 is TGTGCCAGCAGAACCCCGGGACTAGAAGTCACCGGGGAGCTGTTTTTT. Translated: CASRTPGLEVTGELFF.

The rearrangement uses TRBV7-9 and TRBJ1-2; D may be TRBD1 (5 bases). Germline V gene data show CDR1 as SEHNR and CDR2 as FQNEAQ (reference sequence). This CDR3 has 13 amino acids. Deletions cut 6 bases from V and 8 bases from J, with 16 bases between. The CDR3 bases are TGTGCCAGCAGTTCCGGGACTCTGCACGGCTACACCTTC. This codes for CASSSGTLHGYTF. The full variable domain, with the rest looked up from reference TRBV7-9 and TRBJ1-2, is DTGVSQNPRHKITKRGQNVTFRCDPISEHNRLYWYRQTLGQGPEFLTYFQNEAQLEKSRLLSDRFSAERPKGSFSTLEIQRTEQGDSAMYLCASSSGTLHGYTFGSGTRLTVV.

V is TRBV19 and J is TRBJ1-5; D gene uncertain. The germline V gene has CDR1 LNHDA and CDR2 SQIVND (reference sequence). The CDR3 has 13 residues. Trimming cost V 5 bases and J 3 bases, with 8 bases left between them. CDR3 protein: CASSPGVNQPQHF. In nucleotides, the CDR3 is TGTGCCAGTAGTCCGGGTGTCAATCAGCCCCAGCATTTT.

The V call is TRBV5-1, the J call TRBJ1-6; weak D call: TRBD1 (6 bases). The V gene lost 2 bases and the J gene lost 0 bases, with 9 bases spanning the gap. CDR1 and CDR2 (germline): SGHRS, YFSETQ. The CDR3 loop spans 16 amino acids. The CDR3 loop is CASSLQGSSYNSPLHF. The CDR3 DNA is TGCGCCAGCAGCTTACAGGGAAGCTCCTATAATTCACCCCTCCACTTT.

The sample holds one count of this clone. The chain links TRBV4-1 to TRBJ1-1; possible D gene TRBD1, 6 bases. This CDR3 has 15 amino acids. The germline CDR1 and CDR2 sequences are MGHRA and YSYEKL. Trimming took 2 bases from V and 0 from J, leaving 10 bases between them. The CDR3 DNA follows: TGCGCCAGCAGCCAACTCAGGGGTCTGAACACTGAAGCTTTCTTT. Amino acids: CASSQLRGLNTEAFF.

The chain combines TRBV5-1 with TRBJ2-1, with TRBD2 identical over 11 bases. Looked up from germline, CDR1 is SGHRS and CDR2 is YFSETQ. The CDR3 spans 16 residues. The ends lost 0 bases at V and 6 bases at J; junction bases unmatched: 5. CDR3 sequence reads: CASSLAPSGRSNEQFF. As DNA, the CDR3 is TGCGCCAGCAGCTTGGCCCCTAGCGGGAGGTCCAATGAGCAGTTCTTC.

The chain has TRBV6-2 or TRBV6-3 and TRBJ1-2; 10 nucleotides agree with TRBD1. With 4 bases clipped from V and 6 bases from J, the junction kept 8 bases outside the gene matches. CDR1 and CDR2 from the germline V gene are MNHEY and SVGEGT. CDR3 length: 15 amino acids. This chain's CDR3 is CASSSDRGRRDGYTF. In nucleotides, the CDR3 is TGTGCCAGCAGTTCCGACAGGGGGCGAAGAGATGGCTACACCTTC.

The V and J genes are TRBV6-6 and TRBJ1-1, with no clear D. CDR1 and CDR2 (germline): MNHNY, SVGAGI (reference sequence). The CDR3 length is 13 residues. Trimming removed 0 bases at V and 8 bases at J, with 10 bases between. CDR3 protein: CASSYSREREAFF. The CDR3, as DNA: TGTGCCAGCAGTTACTCGAGGGAAAGGGAAGCTTTCTTT.

The chain recombines TRBV11-2 with TRBJ2-2, with TRBD2 identical over 8 bases. The V gene end was trimmed by 3 bases and the J gene end by 6 bases; junction bases not matched to a gene: 6. Germline V gene lookup returns CDR1 SGHAT and CDR2 FQNNGV. The CDR3 has 15 residues. CDR3: CASSFGGAGPGELFF. CDR3 nucleotides: TGTGCCAGCAGCTTCGGGGGGGCGGGACCCGGGGAGCTGTTTTTT.

This chain connects TRBV11-2 to TRBJ2-7, with 7 bases identical to TRBD1. CDR1 and CDR2 from the germline V gene are SGHAT and FQNNGV. This CDR3 is built from 15 residues. V trimming: 5 bases; J trimming: 0 bases; junction bases outside the gene matches: 7. CDR3 DNA sequence: TGTGCCAGCAGCCCGACAGGGTCCAGCTCCTACGAGCAGTACTTC. Amino acids: CASSPTGSSSYEQYF.